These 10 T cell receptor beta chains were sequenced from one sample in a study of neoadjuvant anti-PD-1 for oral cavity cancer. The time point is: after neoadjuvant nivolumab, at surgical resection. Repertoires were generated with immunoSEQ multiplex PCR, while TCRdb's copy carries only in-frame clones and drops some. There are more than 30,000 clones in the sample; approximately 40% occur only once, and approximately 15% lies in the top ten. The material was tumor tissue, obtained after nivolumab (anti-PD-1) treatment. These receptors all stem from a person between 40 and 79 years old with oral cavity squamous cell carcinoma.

The CDR3 reads CASSLVSQGRQPQHF. The CDR3 DNA reads TGTGCCAGCAGCTTAGTGAGTCAGGGGAGGCAGCCCCAGCATTTT. This chain connects TRBV7-2 to TRBJ1-5, with a possible D match to TRBD1 (6 bases). Trimming took 1 base from V and 7 from J, leaving 14 bases between them. The CDR3 sequence is 15 residues long. Germline CDR1 is SGHTA and CDR2 is FQGNSA.

The CDR3 nucleotides read TGTGCCATCAGTGACCAGAGGACAGGTATAAACACTGAAGCTTTCTTT. It codes for CAISDQRTGINTEAFF. The V and J genes are TRBV10-3 and TRBJ1-1, with 7 bases fitting TRBD1. The CDR3 sequence is 16 residues long. With V trimmed by 3 bases and J by 2 bases, 9 bases remained unmatched. Germline CDR1 ENHRY, CDR2 SYGVKD.

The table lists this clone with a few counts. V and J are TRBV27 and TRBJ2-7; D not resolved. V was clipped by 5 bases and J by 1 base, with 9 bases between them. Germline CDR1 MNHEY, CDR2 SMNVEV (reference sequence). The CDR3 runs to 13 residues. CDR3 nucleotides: TGTGCCAGCAGTCGGCGGAGTTCCTACGAGCAGTACTTC. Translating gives CASSRRSSYEQYF.

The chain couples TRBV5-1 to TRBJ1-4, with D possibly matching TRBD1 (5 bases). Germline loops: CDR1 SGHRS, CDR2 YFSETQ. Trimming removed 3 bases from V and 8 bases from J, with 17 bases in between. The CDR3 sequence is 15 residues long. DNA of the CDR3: TGCGCCAGCAGCTCGTACCAGGGTAGGGGCGAAAAACTGTTTTTT. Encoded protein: CASSSYQGRGEKLFF.

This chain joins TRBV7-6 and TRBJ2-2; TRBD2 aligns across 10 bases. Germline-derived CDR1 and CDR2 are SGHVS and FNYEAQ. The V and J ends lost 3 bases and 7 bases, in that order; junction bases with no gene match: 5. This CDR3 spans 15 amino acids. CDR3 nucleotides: TGTGCCAGCAGCTTGGAACTAGCGGGAAACGGGGAGCTGTTTTTT. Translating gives CASSLELAGNGELFF. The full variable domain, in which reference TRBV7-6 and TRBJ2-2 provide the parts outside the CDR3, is GAGVSQSPRYKVTKRGQDVALRCDPISGHVSLYWYRQALGQGPEFLTYFNYEAQQDKSGLPNDRFSAERPEGSISTLTIQRTEQRDSAMYRCASSLELAGNGELFFGEGSRLTVL.

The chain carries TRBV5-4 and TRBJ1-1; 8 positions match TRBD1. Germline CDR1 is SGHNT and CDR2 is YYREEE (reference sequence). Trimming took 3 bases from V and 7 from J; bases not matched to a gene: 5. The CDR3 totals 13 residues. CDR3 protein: CASSYTGGNEAFF. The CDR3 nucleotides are TGTGCCAGCAGCTATACAGGGGGAAATGAAGCTTTCTTT.

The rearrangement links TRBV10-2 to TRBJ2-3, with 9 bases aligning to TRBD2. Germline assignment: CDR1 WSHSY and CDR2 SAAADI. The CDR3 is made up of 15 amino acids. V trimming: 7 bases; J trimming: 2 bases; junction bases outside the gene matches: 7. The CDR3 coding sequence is TGCGCCAGCAAAATAGCGGGGGCGCTCACAGATACGCAGTATTTT. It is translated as CASKIAGALTDTQYF.

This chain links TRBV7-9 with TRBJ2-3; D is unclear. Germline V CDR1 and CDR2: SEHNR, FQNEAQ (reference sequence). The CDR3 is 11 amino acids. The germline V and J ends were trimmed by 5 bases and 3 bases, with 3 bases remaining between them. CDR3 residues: CASSRTDTQYF. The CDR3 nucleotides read TGTGCCAGCAGCCGGACAGATACGCAGTATTTT. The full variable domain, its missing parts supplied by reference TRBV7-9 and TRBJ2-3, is DTGVSQNPRHKITKRGQNVTFRCDPISEHNRLYWYRQTLGQGPEFLTYFQNEAQLEKSRLLSDRFSAERPKGSFSTLEIQRTEQGDSAMYLCASSRTDTQYFGPGTRLTVL.

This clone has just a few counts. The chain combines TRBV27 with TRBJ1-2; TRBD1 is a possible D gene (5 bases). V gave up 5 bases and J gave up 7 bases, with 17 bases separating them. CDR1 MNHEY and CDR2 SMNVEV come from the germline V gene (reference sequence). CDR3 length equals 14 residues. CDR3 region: CASSHGARIPGYTF. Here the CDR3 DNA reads TGTGCCAGCAGTCACGGGGCCAGGATTCCTGGCTACACCTTC.

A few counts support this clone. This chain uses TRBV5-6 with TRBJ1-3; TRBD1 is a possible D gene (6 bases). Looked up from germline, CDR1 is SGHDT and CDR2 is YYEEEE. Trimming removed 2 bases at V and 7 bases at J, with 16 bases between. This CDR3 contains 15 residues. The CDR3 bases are TGTGCCAGCAGCTTAGGAGGGGAGCAGGGGAACACCATATATTTT. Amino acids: CASSLGGEQGNTIYF.